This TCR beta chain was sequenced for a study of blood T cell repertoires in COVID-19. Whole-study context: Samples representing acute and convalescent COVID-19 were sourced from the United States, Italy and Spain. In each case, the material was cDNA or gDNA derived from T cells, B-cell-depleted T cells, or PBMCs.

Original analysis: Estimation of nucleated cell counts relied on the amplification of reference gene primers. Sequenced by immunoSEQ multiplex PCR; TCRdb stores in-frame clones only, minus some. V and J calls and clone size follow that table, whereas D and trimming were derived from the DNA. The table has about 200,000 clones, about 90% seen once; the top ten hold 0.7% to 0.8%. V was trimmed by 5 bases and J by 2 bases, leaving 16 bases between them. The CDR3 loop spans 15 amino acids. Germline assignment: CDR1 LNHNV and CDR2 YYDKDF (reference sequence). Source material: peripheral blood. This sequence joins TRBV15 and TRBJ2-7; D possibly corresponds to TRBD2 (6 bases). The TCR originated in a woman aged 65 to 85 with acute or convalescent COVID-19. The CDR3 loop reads CATSGGSVVPYEQYF. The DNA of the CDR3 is TGTGCCACCAGCGGAGGGAGTGTGGTCCCCTACGAGCAGTACTTC.